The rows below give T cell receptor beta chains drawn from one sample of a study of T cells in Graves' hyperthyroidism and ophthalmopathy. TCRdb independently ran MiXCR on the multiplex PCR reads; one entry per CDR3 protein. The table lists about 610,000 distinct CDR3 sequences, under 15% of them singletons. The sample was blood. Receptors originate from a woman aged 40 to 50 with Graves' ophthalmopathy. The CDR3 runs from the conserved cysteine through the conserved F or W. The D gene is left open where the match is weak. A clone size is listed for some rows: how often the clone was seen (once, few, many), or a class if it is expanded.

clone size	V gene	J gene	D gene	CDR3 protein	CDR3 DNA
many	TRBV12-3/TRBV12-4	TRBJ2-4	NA	CASSFSGGKNIQYF	TGTGCCAGCAGTTTTAGCGGAGGGAAAAACATTCAGTACTTC
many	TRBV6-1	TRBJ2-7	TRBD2	CASSEALTSGRSEQYF	TGTGCCAGCAGTGAAGCACTGACTAGCGGGAGATCCGAGCAGTACTTC
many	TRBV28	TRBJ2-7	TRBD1	CATRITGTGTREQYF	TGTGCCACCCGCATAACCGGGACAGGGACAAGGGAGCAGTACTTC
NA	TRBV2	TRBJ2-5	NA	CASSDSRATQYF	TGTGCCAGCAGTGATTCTCGGGCGACCCAGTACTTC
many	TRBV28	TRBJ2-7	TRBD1	CASLLAGGGYEQYF	TGTGCCAGCCTTTTGGCAGGGGGCGGGTACGAGCAGTACTTC
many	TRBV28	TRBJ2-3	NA	CASGPHGPDTQYF	TGTGCCAGCGGTCCCCATGGGCCAGATACGCAGTATTTT
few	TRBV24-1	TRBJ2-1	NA	CATSDLGSDEQFF	TGTGCCACCAGTGATTTAGGTTCCGATGAGCAGTTCTTC
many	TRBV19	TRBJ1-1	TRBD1	CASKPYAGTGDAEAFF	TGTGCCAGTAAACCCTACGCCGGGACAGGGGACGCTGAAGCTTTCTTT
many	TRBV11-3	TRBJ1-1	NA	CASSSARDTEAFF	TGTGCCAGCAGCTCCGCACGAGACACTGAAGCTTTCTTT
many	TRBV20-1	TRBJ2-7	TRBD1	CSARDGGTGYYEQYF	TGCAGTGCTAGAGATGGGGGGACAGGATACTACGAGCAGTACTTC